The present entry profiles one T cell receptor beta chain with its context. Its specificity is not known. These data originate in a study of T-cell memory formation after mild COVID-19. Study conclusions and caveats: The main location of contracting CD4+ clones was CM and EM, and that of contracting CD8+ clones was EMRA. While clones contracting from day 15 to 85 were balanced between CD4 and CD8, later expanders leaned CD4+. That cross-reactive memory joined was suggested by some responding clones appearing in pre-infection memory.

TCRdb itself ran the 5' RACE reads through MiXCR, one entry per CDR3 protein. The repertoire holds under 550,000 distinct CDR3 sequences, with about 20% as singletons. Germline lookup yields CDR1 SGDLS and CDR2 YYNGEE. This CDR3 contains 15 residues. Trimming took 4 bases from V and 2 from J, leaving 14 bases between them. The sample consisted of PBMCs or a T cell subset sorted from them (not recorded which). The V call is TRBV9, the J call TRBJ2-3; D perhaps matches TRBD2 (6 bases). The TCR comes from an adult woman who had mild COVID-19 (a few samples of this study predate the infection). Cell type and time point are not known. The CDR3 protein is CASSPHGLTTDTQYF. The CDR3 bases are TGTGCCAGCAGCCCACATGGACTAACCACAGATACGCAGTATTTT.